Listed here are 27 T cell receptor beta chains from one sample, sequenced in a study of T cells in Graves' hyperthyroidism and ophthalmopathy. TCR beta CDR3 sequences were amplified from RNA transcripts. HTBI primers were employed in a first-round RT-PCR of the TCR CDR3. TCRdb reanalysed the multiplex PCR reads using MiXCR and keeps one entry per CDR3 protein. The sample has 480,000 or so distinct CDR3 sequences, approximately 15% seen once. The sequenced material came from blood. The receptors come from a woman younger than 30 with Graves' hyperthyroidism.

At least ten counts were recorded for this clonotype. The V gene is TRBV19, the J gene TRBJ1-1; D remains unclear. Trimming pared 1 base from V and 1 base from J, leaving 7 bases between. The CDR3 contains 14 residues. Germline CDR1 and CDR2: LNHDA and SQIVND (reference sequence). CDR3: CASSIGAGNTEAFF. The CDR3 DNA reads as TGTGCCAGTAGTATAGGGGCAGGGAACACTGAAGCTTTCTTT.

The chain is built from TRBV7-9 and TRBJ2-1, with D uncertain. There are 14 residues in the CDR3. CDR1 is SEHNR and CDR2 is FQNEAQ in the germline V gene (reference sequence). V was pared by 10 bases and J by 0 bases, with 13 bases between. DNA of the CDR3: TGTGCCATTGAAACTACCAGCTCCTACAATGAGCAGTTCTTC. It codes for CAIETTSSYNEQFF.

The table lists this clonotype with many counts. The gene calls are TRBV5-5 and TRBJ1-1; TRBD1 might be the D (5 bases). Germline loops: CDR1 SGHKS, CDR2 YYEKEE (reference sequence). The CDR3 has 13 amino acids. V was pared by 4 bases and J by 8 bases, with 15 bases between. The CDR3: CASSPRVAVEAFF. CDR3 nucleotide sequence: TGTGCCAGCAGCCCCAGGGTAGCGGTGGAAGCTTTCTTT.

This clonotype has a count of ten or more. The V call is TRBV6-1, the J call TRBJ1-1; D is uncertain. The ends were cut back, 3 bases at V and 1 base at J, with 15 bases in the middle. The CDR3 has 16 amino acids. Germline CDR1 MNHNS, CDR2 SASEGT. Written as DNA, the CDR3 is TGTGCCAGCAGTGATCCTCCCTGGTTCGGGAACACTGAAGCTTTCTTT. This codes for CASSDPPWFGNTEAFF.

This clonotype was observed at least ten times. The genes are TRBV19 and TRBJ1-1; D call uncertain. The V end was cut by 3 bases, the J end by 5 bases, with 13 bases between. Germline assignment: CDR1 LNHDA and CDR2 SQIVND (reference sequence). The CDR3 loop spans 14 amino acids. CDR3 region: CASSMGGRGTEAFF. CDR3 sequence (DNA): TGTGCCAGTAGTATGGGAGGGAGAGGGACTGAAGCTTTCTTT.

This clonotype was recorded once. V is TRBV5-4 and J is TRBJ2-3; perhaps TRBD2 as D (6 bases). Germline V gene lookup returns CDR1 SGHNT and CDR2 YYREEE (reference sequence). The CDR3 runs to 15 residues. Trimming took 7 bases from V and 4 from J, leaving 19 bases between them. The CDR3 DNA reads TGTGCCAGCCGGACTTCTAGCGAGCGGGCAGATACGCAGTATTTT. It is translated as CASRTSSERADTQYF.

A note on this clonotype: One junction end disagrees with the germline gene, perhaps due to a read error. The DNA of the CDR3 is TGTGCCAGAAGCTTTGGTTCTCCCTACGAGCAGTACTTC. This translates into CARSFGSPYEQYF. The rearrangement joins TRBV5-6 to TRBJ2-7; D is unresolved. The CDR3 has 13 amino acids. Per germline, CDR1 SGHDT and CDR2 YYEEEE.

A few counts support this clonotype. The chain couples TRBV11-3 to TRBJ2-1; 9 nucleotides agree with TRBD2. The trim removed 3 bases at V and 9 bases at J, leaving 9 bases unmatched. This CDR3 spans 15 amino acids. CDR1 and CDR2 from the germline V gene are SGHNT and YENEEA. This chain's CDR3 is CASSLGGRDKGEQFF. DNA of the CDR3: TGTGCCAGCAGCTTGGGCGGGAGGGATAAGGGTGAGCAGTTCTTC.

This clonotype has a count of ten or more. The chain couples TRBV27 to TRBJ1-2; the match to TRBD1 covers 9 bases. The CDR3 totals 17 residues. The V gene end was trimmed by 5 bases and the J gene end by 4 bases; junction bases not matched to a gene: 14. Germline CDR1 and CDR2: MNHEY and SMNVEV (reference sequence). CDR3 DNA sequence: TGTGCCAGCAGTCCCGGGACAGGGATTATTCGCCTCTATGGCTACACCTTC. This codes for CASSPGTGIIRLYGYTF.

This clonotype occurred many times. This chain uses TRBV19 with TRBJ1-2; D may be TRBD1 (6 bases). Trimming cost V 5 bases and J 5 bases, with 24 bases left between them. The CDR3 spans 17 residues. Germline CDR1 and CDR2: LNHDA and SQIVND (reference sequence). CDR3 bases: TGTGCCAGTAGTTCAACCCCCGACCGGGACACCAATTATGGCTACACCTTC. It encodes CASSSTPDRDTNYGYTF.

This clonotype was counted a few times. The V gene is TRBV6-1, the J gene TRBJ2-7; TRBD1 might be the D (5 bases). There are 13 residues in the CDR3. Trimming stripped 7 bases from V and 4 bases from J, with 14 bases between. Germline assignment: CDR1 MNHNS and CDR2 SASEGT. The CDR3 nucleotides are TGTGCCAGCAAAGTCTTGGACACTTACGAGCAGTACTTC. Protein product: CASKVLDTYEQYF.

J is TRBJ2-7 and V is TRBV13; perhaps TRBD2 as D (6 bases). CDR1 is PRHDT, CDR2 FYEKMQ, per germline (reference sequence). The CDR3 has 13 residues. Trimming left V 0 bases short and J 6 bases short, with 9 bases between. The DNA of the CDR3 is TGTGCCAGCAGCTTAGGAGTGCGGGGCGAGCAGTACGTC. Translated: CASSLGVRGEQYV.

This chain links TRBV4-2 with TRBJ1-2; 9 bases map to TRBD1. J was trimmed by 4 bases and V by 3 bases; bases with no gene match: 3. The CDR3 length is 14 residues. The germline CDR1 and CDR2 sequences are LGHNA and YNFKEQ. The CDR3 loop is CASSQGTGTYGYTF. The CDR3 bases are TGTGCCAGCAGCCAGGGGACAGGGACCTATGGCTACACCTTC.

This clonotype was seen at least ten times. The chain links TRBV7-3 to TRBJ2-5, with D perhaps being TRBD1 or TRBD2 (6 bases each). CDR3 length: 15 residues. Trimming shortened V by 1 base and J by 5 bases, and 14 bases separated the two germline ends. CDR1 is SGHTA, CDR2 FQGTGA, per germline. The CDR3 DNA is TGTGCCAGCAGCTTAAATTCGGGGGCGGGGGAGACCCAGTACTTC. Encoded protein: CASSLNSGAGETQYF.

This chain uses TRBV7-9 with TRBJ1-2; weak D call: TRBD1 (5 bases). Germline V gives CDR1 SEHNR, CDR2 FQNEAQ (reference sequence). This CDR3 is built from 14 residues. Trimming pared 5 bases from V and 7 bases from J, leaving 17 bases between. The CDR3 loop reads CASSRPAGMLGYTF. CDR3 coding DNA: TGTGCCAGCAGCCGACCGGCAGGGATGCTTGGCTACACCTTC.

This clonotype was counted at least ten times. The chain has TRBV24-1 and TRBJ2-3; TRBD1 might be the D (5 bases). V dropped 4 bases and J dropped 0 bases, with 10 bases sitting between them. There are 15 residues in the CDR3. Germline V gene data show CDR1 as KGHDR and CDR2 as SFDVKD. CDR3 nucleotides: TGTGCCACCAGTGAGTACAGGTCCAGCACAGATACGCAGTATTTT. Protein sequence: CATSEYRSSTDTQYF.

As regards this clonotype: A read error is possible here, since a much larger clone lies one base away. V gene TRBV6-5 combines with J gene TRBJ2-2; the D is unclear. Germline CDR1 MNHEY, CDR2 SVGAGI. The CDR3 runs to 13 residues. CDR3 sequence (DNA): TGTGCCAGCGGTTACGGTAGAACCGGGGAGCTGTTTTTT. It codes for CASGYGRTGELFF.

CDR3 amino acids: CSVVNYGEQFF. CDR3 nucleotides: TGCAGCGTTGTAAATTATGGTGAGCAGTTCTTC. This sequence joins TRBV29-1 and TRBJ2-1, with unresolved D. V lost 4 bases and J 9 bases, leaving 10 bases between the germline ends. CDR3 size: 11 residues. Germline loops: CDR1 SQVTM, CDR2 ANQGSEA.

This clonotype was counted a few times. The rearrangement joins TRBV6-5 to TRBJ2-7; D perhaps matches TRBD1 (6 bases). Germline assignment: CDR1 MNHEY and CDR2 SVGAGI. The CDR3 runs to 16 residues. Trimming took 3 bases from V and 2 from J, leaving 17 bases between them. CDR3 in amino acids: CASSYNQGPYPYEQYF. The CDR3 DNA is TGTGCCAGCAGTTATAACCAGGGGCCGTACCCCTACGAGCAGTACTTC.

This clonotype was seen repeatedly, ten times or more. The chain uses TRBV20-1 and TRBJ2-5; D gene ambiguous. The CDR3 is made up of 14 amino acids. Germline values: CDR1 DFQATT, CDR2 SNEGSKA (reference sequence). The V end lost 0 bases, the J end lost 0 bases, and 8 bases lay between the germline ends. The CDR3 loop is CSARDRTYQETQYF. In DNA, the CDR3 is TGCAGTGCTAGAGATAGGACGTACCAAGAGACCCAGTACTTC.

This clonotype was picked up many times. The V and J genes are TRBV12-3 or TRBV12-4 and TRBJ2-2; D tentatively reads TRBD1 or TRBD2 (6 bases each). CDR3 length equals 15 residues. V was pared by 6 bases and J by 8 bases, with 19 bases between. The CDR3 DNA reads TGTGCCAGCAGCCCCGGGAAGGGGGGTGTGGGGGAGCTGTTTTTT. It yields the protein CASSPGKGGVGELFF.

This clonotype was recorded many times. The chain carries TRBV7-9 and TRBJ1-6; no clear D. This CDR3 region has 11 residues. Trimming removed 4 bases at V and 9 bases at J, with 4 bases between. Germline CDR1 SEHNR, CDR2 FQNEAQ (reference sequence). CDR3 bases: TGTGCCAGCAGCTCTCCTTCACCCCTCCACTTT. Translating gives CASSSPSPLHF.

This clonotype was recorded at least ten times. This rearrangement joins TRBV7-3 to TRBJ1-1; D may be TRBD1 (6 bases). The length of the CDR3 is 13 residues. Per the germline V gene, CDR1 is SGHTA and CDR2 is FQGTGA. V lost 2 bases, J lost 11 bases, and 15 bases lay in between. CDR3 loop: CASSLGRGTDAFF. CDR3 nucleotides: TGTGCCAGCAGCTTAGGGAGGGGGACGGACGCTTTCTTT.

This clonotype was recorded at least ten times. This rearrangement joins TRBV12-3 or TRBV12-4 to TRBJ2-2; D gene ambiguous. V lost 6 bases to trimming and J lost 6 bases, with 8 bases between them. CDR3 length: 12 amino acids. CDR3 bases: TGTGCCAGCAGCCTAAACGCCGGGGAGCTGTTTTTT. It codes for CASSLNAGELFF.

This clonotype was seen ten or more times. This chain links TRBV20-1 with TRBJ2-3; 7 nucleotides align to TRBD1. V shed 4 bases, J shed 0 bases, and the junction held 7 bases outside the gene matches. The germline gives CDR1 DFQATT, CDR2 SNEGSKA (reference sequence). This CDR3 region has 15 residues. As DNA, the CDR3 is TGCAGTGCTACAACAGGGGCTTGGAGCACAGATACGCAGTATTTT. Translated: CSATTGAWSTDTQYF.

This clonotype was detected ten times or more. The chain joins TRBV11-2 to TRBJ2-1, with 9 nucleotides matching TRBD2. Unmatched junction bases numbered 10, after V lost 5 bases and J lost 2 bases. CDR1 is SGHAT and CDR2 is FQNNGV in the germline V gene. The CDR3 loop spans 17 amino acids. CDR3 bases: TGTGCCAGCAGCGCCTTTAGCGGGAGTTCGACCTACAATGAGCAGTTCTTC. This encodes CASSAFSGSSTYNEQFF.

This clonotype showed up many times. This sequence joins TRBV30 and TRBJ2-1; TRBD1 aligns across 7 bases. Germline CDR1 and CDR2: GTSNPN and SVGIG (reference sequence). V dropped 1 base and J dropped 8; count of bases not matched to a gene: 11. The CDR3 loop spans 15 amino acids. The CDR3, as DNA: TGTGCCTGGAGTGCCCGCCGAGGGGGCTTCCATGAGCAGTTCTTC. It yields the protein CAWSARRGGFHEQFF.